These 28 T cell receptor beta chains were sequenced from one sample in a study of blood T cells in healthy people across ages. A J-beta primer mix and a sample-barcoded 5' primer were used in a second PCR of about 7 to 12 cycles. TCRdb independently ran MiXCR on the 5' RACE reads; one entry per CDR3 protein. Of hundreds of thousands of distinct CDR3 sequences listed, approximately 26% are singletons. The same data also went into a second study, on T cells of mothers and their children.

Sequencing input: blood. The receptor source for this set is a boy younger than 10 in good health.

This clonotype was counted ten times or more. The rearrangement joins TRBV20-1 to TRBJ2-1; 10 bases are a match to TRBD2. Per germline, CDR1 DFQATT and CDR2 SNEGSKA (reference sequence). V gave up 7 bases and J gave up 6 bases; unmatched junction bases: 9. This CDR3 is built from 14 residues. CDR3 DNA: TGCAGTGTCTTTAGCGGGAGGTCGTCCAATGAGCAGTTCTTC. Translation gives CSVFSGRSSNEQFF.

The chain combines TRBV27 with TRBJ2-3; D is undetermined. V was trimmed by 0 bases and J by 9 bases, leaving 16 bases between them. This CDR3 contains 15 residues. Looked up from germline, CDR1 is MNHEY and CDR2 is SMNVEV (reference sequence). This CDR3 reads CASSLSTVLLKTQYF. For the CDR3, the DNA is TGTGCCAGCAGTTTATCCACAGTGTTGCTCAAGACGCAGTATTTT.

This chain connects TRBV5-1 to TRBJ1-6; D gene ambiguous. Trimming cost V 0 bases and J 8 bases, with 12 bases left between them. The germline CDR1 and CDR2 sequences are SGHRS and YFSETQ. The CDR3 totals 15 residues. The CDR3 spells CASSLALDEDSPLHF. Written as DNA, the CDR3 is TGCGCCAGCAGCTTGGCCCTGGACGAGGATTCACCCCTCCACTTT.

The chain couples TRBV9 to TRBJ2-5; maybe TRBD2 (6 bases). Trimming stripped 0 bases from V and 5 bases from J, with 14 bases between. This CDR3 contains 15 residues. Looked up from germline, CDR1 is SGDLS and CDR2 is YYNGEE. The CDR3 sequence is CASSVAEGVFETQYF. CDR3 DNA: TGTGCCAGCAGCGTAGCGGAGGGAGTATTTGAGACCCAGTACTTC.

This clonotype was recorded only once. V gene TRBV9 combines with J gene TRBJ2-3; D gene uncertain. The length of the CDR3 is 17 residues. Germline CDR1 SGDLS, CDR2 YYNGEE. Trimming cost V 3 bases and J 1 base, with 18 bases left between them. The CDR3, as DNA: TGTGCCAGCAGCGCCCCAGTGATGAGTGAGGGCACAGATACGCAGTATTTT. Its translation: CASSAPVMSEGTDTQYF.

The V gene is TRBV7-3, the J gene TRBJ2-1; D assignment may be TRBD1 or TRBD2 (7 bases each). The germline V gene has CDR1 SGHTA and CDR2 FQGTGA. This CDR3 is 13 amino acids long. V lost 2 bases and J lost 9, with 11 bases in between. The CDR3 reads CASSLDREGEQFF. The CDR3 DNA follows: TGTGCCAGCAGCTTAGACAGGGAGGGTGAGCAGTTCTTC.

This chain uses TRBV7-2 with TRBJ2-7; D is possibly TRBD2 (7 bases). The V and J ends lost 1 base and 2 bases respectively, with 18 bases between them. The CDR3 consists of 17 residues. Germline V gene data show CDR1 as SGHTA and CDR2 as FQGNSA. The CDR3 loop is CASSLVVGRGRAYEQYF. The CDR3 DNA follows: TGTGCCAGCAGCTTAGTTGTGGGGAGGGGGAGGGCCTACGAGCAGTACTTC. The whole variable domain, filled in from reference TRBV7-2 and TRBJ2-7, reads GAGVSQSPSNKVTEKGKDVELRCDPISGHTALYWYRQSLGQGLEFLIYFQGNSAPDKSGLPSDRFSAERTGGSVSTLTIQRTQQEDSAVYLCASSLVVGRGRAYEQYFGPGTRLTVT.

This clonotype occurred a few times. V usage is TRBV7-9 and J usage is TRBJ2-5; tentative D call: TRBD1 (6 bases). V lost 5 bases and J 2 bases, leaving 15 bases between the germline ends. Germline V gives CDR1 SEHNR, CDR2 FQNEAQ (reference sequence). This CDR3 comprises 15 residues. In DNA form, the CDR3 reads TGTGCCAGCAGCAACCGGGACACCCCGCAAGAGACCCAGTACTTC. Its translation: CASSNRDTPQETQYF.

The DNA of the CDR3 is TGTGCCATCAGAGGGGGATCCTACGAGCAGTACTTC. It codes for CAIRGGSYEQYF. The chain links TRBV10-3 to TRBJ2-5; the D gene is possibly TRBD1 (6 bases). The J call may be incorrect, as the DNA end agrees better with TRBJ2-7. The length of the CDR3 is 12 residues. The germline V gene has CDR1 ENHRY and CDR2 SYGVKD.

This chain connects TRBV12-3 or TRBV12-4 to TRBJ2-3, with 9 bases lining up with TRBD2. J gave up 4 bases and V 1 base, and 3 bases lay outside the gene matches. The CDR3 contains 15 residues. The CDR3 DNA reads as TGTGCCAGCAGTTTAGGGCTAGCGGGGTCAGATACGCAGTATTTT. Its translation: CASSLGLAGSDTQYF.

Details on this clonotype: At one end the junction does not follow the germline gene, possibly because of a read error. The chain is built from TRBV20-1 and TRBJ1-6; 7 nucleotides align to TRBD1. The germline V gene has CDR1 DFQATT and CDR2 SNEGSKA (reference sequence). This CDR3 is built from 14 residues. The CDR3 DNA sequence: TGCGGTGCTAACCCCGGGACAGATAATTCACCCCTCCACTTT. This codes for CGANPGTDNSPLHF.

This chain joins TRBV7-9 and TRBJ2-7; 11 bases align to TRBD1. Per the germline V gene, CDR1 is SEHNR and CDR2 is FQNEAQ (reference sequence). CDR3 size: 17 residues. J gave up 4 bases and V 4 bases, and 12 bases lay outside the gene matches. CDR3 amino acids: CASSSDPGQGAGYEQYF. The CDR3 region has the DNA TGTGCCAGCAGCTCGGACCCAGGACAGGGGGCAGGTTACGAGCAGTACTTC.

This clonotype was seen a few times. The V gene is TRBV27, the J gene TRBJ2-1, with 8 nucleotides matching TRBD2. J was trimmed by 7 bases and V by 9 bases; bases with no gene match: 11. This CDR3 comprises 14 residues. CDR1 and CDR2 (germline): MNHEY, SMNVEV (reference sequence). The CDR3 DNA reads TGTGCCAGTCAAGCGGGGGCCCCTCCTAATGAGCAGTTCTTC. As protein: CASQAGAPPNEQFF.

This chain joins TRBV18 and TRBJ2-7, with 7 bases aligning to TRBD2. Germline CDR1 KGHSH, CDR2 LQKENI. The CDR3 extends over 15 amino acids. Unmatched junction bases numbered 8, after V lost 0 bases and J lost 6 bases. The CDR3 DNA is TGTGCCAGCTCACCACCGGGAGGGAGATCGGGCGAGCAGTACTTC. Protein: CASSPPGGRSGEQYF. The full variable domain, its missing parts supplied by reference TRBV18 and TRBJ2-7, is NAGVMQNPRHLVRRRGQEARLRCSPMKGHSHVYWYRQLPEEGLKFMVYLQKENIIDESGMPKERFSAEFPKEGPSILRIQQVVRGDSAAYFCASSPPGGRSGEQYFGPGTRLTVT.

The CDR3 nucleotides are TGTGCCTGGAGTTCGGGATTGAATGAAAAACTGTTTTTT. Amino acid sequence: CAWSSGLNEKLFF. The V and J genes are TRBV30 and TRBJ1-4; D is unresolved. V gave up 2 bases and J gave up 5 bases, with 9 bases separating them. The CDR3 covers 13 residues. Germline assignment: CDR1 GTSNPN and CDR2 SVGIG (reference sequence).

The rearrangement joins TRBV9 to TRBJ2-7; unclear D gene. Germline assignment: CDR1 SGDLS and CDR2 YYNGEE. The CDR3 is 14 amino acids. Trimming left V 4 bases short and J 2 bases short, with 13 bases between. CDR3 protein: CASSIGGSTYEQYF. For the CDR3, the DNA is TGTGCCAGCAGCATAGGTGGAAGCACCTACGAGCAGTACTTC.

The rearrangement links TRBV11-2 to TRBJ2-7, with 10 bases identical to TRBD2. Germline V lookup: CDR1 SGHAT, CDR2 FQNNGV. The CDR3 consists of 15 residues. With 4 bases clipped from V and 4 bases from J, the junction kept 7 bases outside the gene matches. CDR3 nucleotides: TGTGCCAGCAGCTCCCCTAGCGGGGGACAGTACGAGCAGTACTTC. Its translation: CASSSPSGGQYEQYF.

This clonotype came up many times. The chain has TRBV7-9 and TRBJ2-5; D is unclear. This CDR3 is built from 16 residues. V was clipped by 4 bases and J by 4 bases, with 19 bases between them. CDR1 is SEHNR, CDR2 FQNEAQ, per germline (reference sequence). The CDR3 sequence: CASSSPTIGGLETQYF. The DNA for the CDR3 is TGTGCCAGCAGCTCGCCCACGATAGGTGGGCTAGAGACCCAGTACTTC. The whole variable domain, remainder taken from reference TRBV7-9 and TRBJ2-5, is DTGVSQNPRHKITKRGQNVTFRCDPISEHNRLYWYRQTLGQGPEFLTYFQNEAQLEKSRLLSDRFSAERPKGSFSTLEIQRTEQGDSAMYLCASSSPTIGGLETQYFGPGTRLLVL.

V is TRBV27 and J is TRBJ1-5; D gene uncertain. The V end was cut by 0 bases, the J end by 9 bases, with 9 bases between. Per the germline V gene, CDR1 is MNHEY and CDR2 is SMNVEV (reference sequence). The CDR3 totals 13 residues. This chain's CDR3 is CASSLSPSWPQHF. CDR3 sequence (DNA): TGTGCCAGCAGTTTATCCCCGAGTTGGCCCCAGCATTTT.

The V gene is TRBV20-1, the J gene TRBJ1-1, with D possibly being TRBD1 (6 bases). CDR3 length: 15 residues. The V end was cut by 4 bases, the J end by 1 base, with 16 bases between. CDR1 is DFQATT and CDR2 is SNEGSKA in the germline V gene (reference sequence). The CDR3 loop reads CSAIGVTGTNTEAFF. CDR3 DNA sequence: TGCAGTGCTATTGGAGTAACAGGGACGAACACTGAAGCTTTCTTT.

J is TRBJ2-1 and V is TRBV4-3; perhaps TRBD1 as D (6 bases). The length of the CDR3 is 14 residues. The germline V and J ends were trimmed by 1 base and 16 bases, with 20 bases remaining between them. Germline V gives CDR1 LGHNA, CDR2 YSLEER. CDR3 in amino acids: CASSQGSGSSGVFF. In DNA form, the CDR3 reads TGCGCCAGCAGCCAAGGATCGGGATCTTCAGGGGTCTTCTTC.

CDR3 bases: TGTGCCAGCTCGCCGAGGGACAGGGCTAACTTAGCCAAAAACATTCAGTACTTC. Residues: CASSPRDRANLAKNIQYF. The chain combines TRBV18 with TRBJ2-4; 9 bases are a match to TRBD1. J gave up 0 bases and V 6 bases, and 12 bases lay outside the gene matches. The CDR3 length is 18 residues. Per germline, CDR1 KGHSH and CDR2 LQKENI. The full variable domain, completed using reference TRBV18 and TRBJ2-4, is NAGVMQNPRHLVRRRGQEARLRCSPMKGHSHVYWYRQLPEEGLKFMVYLQKENIIDESGMPKERFSAEFPKEGPSILRIQQVVRGDSAAYFCASSPRDRANLAKNIQYFGAGTRLSVL.

This clonotype was picked up a small number of times. This chain joins TRBV5-1 and TRBJ2-5; 12 nucleotides line up with TRBD2. The end of the DNA is better explained by TRBJ2-1, so the J call may be wrong. Germline assignment: CDR1 SGHRS and CDR2 YFSETQ. The CDR3 is 13 residues long. CDR3 coding DNA: TGCGCCAGCAAGGCTAGCGGGAGGGAAGAGCAGTTCTTC. Amino acid sequence: CASKASGREEQFF.

The rearrangement links TRBV20-1 to TRBJ1-1, with 8 positions matching TRBD1. J lost 4 bases, V lost 1 base, and 8 bases had no gene match. The germline gives CDR1 DFQATT, CDR2 SNEGSKA (reference sequence). CDR3 length: 15 amino acids. As DNA, the CDR3 is TGCAGTGCTAGAGCTCGACAGGGGCGCATCACTGAAGCTTTCTTT. Translated: CSARARQGRITEAFF.

The chain combines TRBV20-1 with TRBJ1-2, with D hard to call. V was shortened by 0 bases and J by 6 bases, with 8 bases between the two germline ends. The CDR3 runs to 12 residues. Germline CDR1 reads DFQATT; CDR2 reads SNEGSKA (reference sequence). The chain's CDR3 is CSARDLYNGYTF. CDR3 bases: TGCAGTGCTAGAGATCTGTACAATGGCTACACCTTC.

This clonotype has at least ten counts. The CDR3 reads CASSRTSGRGPTYEQYF. The DNA of the CDR3 is TGTGCCAGCAGCCGGACTAGCGGGAGGGGCCCCACCTACGAGCAGTACTTC. This sequence joins TRBV3-1 and TRBJ2-7; 15 bases are shared with TRBD2. The CDR3 extends over 17 amino acids. Unmatched junction bases numbered 6, after V lost 4 bases and J lost 2 bases. In germline, CDR1 is LGHDT, CDR2 YNNKEL (reference sequence).

This clonotype came up a few times. The chain couples TRBV6-2 or TRBV6-3 to TRBJ2-5, with D tentatively TRBD2 (6 bases). Germline assignment: CDR1 MNHEY and CDR2 SVGEGT. This CDR3 comprises 14 residues. Trimming took off 5 bases at V and 4 bases at J, with 14 bases between the two ends. CDR3 DNA: TGTGCCAGCAGTCGGACCCCCGGGGGAGAGACCCAGTACTTC. It codes for CASSRTPGGETQYF.

A note on this clonotype: Its ends do not fully match the called genes, so a read error is possible. The chain links TRBV27 to TRBJ1-6; no firm D call. The CDR3 sequence is 14 residues long. CDR1 is MNHEY and CDR2 is SMNVEV in the germline V gene (reference sequence). The CDR3 spells CASSFGPGSSPLHF. In nucleotides, the CDR3 is TGCGCCAGCAGTTTCGGACCGGGCAGCTCACCCCTCCACTTT.